The next 5 T cell receptor beta chains were all read from a single sample in a study of cytomegalovirus exposure and HLA in healthy donors. Use of 60 Vbeta and 13 Jbeta primers characterized the PCR. Profiling relied on immunoSEQ multiplex PCR, and the TCRdb table lists in-frame clones only, not all of them. The sample contains 120,000 to 150,000 clones, 60% to 85% of which appear only once. The source material was PBMCs. The receptor source for this set is a male donor in good health and CMV-seronegative.

The chain is built from TRBV4-2 and TRBJ2-1; 8 bases fit TRBD2. The CDR3 loop spans 17 amino acids. With V trimmed by 0 bases and J by 4 bases, 8 bases remained unmatched. CDR1 and CDR2 (germline): LGHNA, YNFKEQ. The CDR3: CASSQDMGQRGYNEQFF. Written as DNA, the CDR3 is TGTGCCAGCAGCCAAGATATGGGCCAGCGGGGGTACAATGAGCAGTTCTTC.

CDR3 loop: CASHGDSGETQYF. CDR3 bases: TGTGCTAGCCATGGGGACAGTGGCGAGACCCAGTACTTC. This chain joins TRBV12-5 and TRBJ2-5; 7 bases line up with TRBD1. The trim removed 9 bases at V and 5 bases at J, leaving 9 bases unmatched. From germline, CDR1 is LGHNT and CDR2 FRNRAP. CDR3 size: 13 residues.

The V call is TRBV19, the J call TRBJ1-5, with D possibly matching TRBD1 (6 bases). Trimming cost V 4 bases and J 7 bases, with 11 bases left between them. Germline assignment: CDR1 LNHDA and CDR2 SQIVND (reference sequence). The CDR3 consists of 13 residues. The CDR3 nucleotides read TGTGCCAGTAGTAACCAGGGGTTGCAGCCCCAGCATTTT. Translation gives CASSNQGLQPQHF.

The chain couples TRBV11-1 to TRBJ2-1; TRBD1 matches 7 bases. The CDR3 consists of 16 residues. The junction had 5 bases not matched to a gene; V was cut back by 1 base and J by 2 bases. Germline lookup yields CDR1 SGHAT and CDR2 FQDESV (reference sequence). This CDR3 is CASSLGGGLTYNEQFF. For the CDR3, the DNA is TGTGCCAGCAGCTTAGGAGGGGGCCTGACCTACAATGAGCAGTTCTTC.

V and J are TRBV7-2 and TRBJ2-7; 9 bases are a match to TRBD1. V gave up 5 bases and J gave up 5 bases; unmatched junction bases: 19. Germline V gives CDR1 SGHTA, CDR2 FQGNSA. CDR3 length equals 18 residues. CDR3 DNA: TGTGCCAGCAGCCAATCGAGCGGGACGGACAGGGGAGAGAACGAGCAGTACTTC. Translating it yields CASSQSSGTDRGENEQYF. Full variable domain (remainder filled in from reference TRBV7-2 and TRBJ2-7): GAGVSQSPSNKVTEKGKDVELRCDPISGHTALYWYRQSLGQGLEFLIYFQGNSAPDKSGLPSDRFSAERTGGSVSTLTIQRTQQEDSAVYLCASSQSSGTDRGENEQYFGPGTRLTVT.